One and the same sample provided the 13 T cell receptor beta chains below, sequenced in a study of blood T cell repertoires in COVID-19. TCRdb keeps only in-frame clones here, not all; method: immunoSEQ multiplex PCR. This repertoire shows around 130,000 clones, 84% found once; its top ten account for roughly 3.5%. Sequencing was done on a sample of PBMCs or T cells enriched from blood (not recorded which). Receptors were obtained from a woman in her 30s who had recovered from COVID-19.

This chain links TRBV11-2 with TRBJ1-1; D not certain. Germline V gives CDR1 SGHAT, CDR2 FQNNGV. Trimming removed 1 base at V and 8 bases at J, with 11 bases between. This CDR3 is 13 amino acids long. CDR3 region: CASSLAFQAEAFF. CDR3 coding DNA: TGTGCCAGCAGCTTAGCTTTCCAGGCAGAAGCTTTCTTT.

The chain joins TRBV25-1 to TRBJ2-7; D uncertain. CDR1 and CDR2 (germline): MGHDK, SYGVNS. Trimming removed 3 bases from V and 0 bases from J, with 9 bases in between. This CDR3 is 14 amino acids long. CDR3 residues: CASSEAGSSYEQYF. In DNA form, the CDR3 reads TGTGCCAGCAGTGAGGCAGGAAGCTCCTACGAGCAGTACTTC.

The V call is TRBV30, the J call TRBJ1-2, with D unclear. The CDR3 is made up of 13 amino acids. Germline-derived CDR1 and CDR2 are GTSNPN and SVGIG (reference sequence). The V and J ends lost 2 bases and 4 bases respectively, with 11 bases between them. The CDR3: CAWSRPRVYGYTF. CDR3 sequence (DNA): TGTGCCTGGAGTCGTCCGCGGGTCTATGGCTACACCTTC.

V and J are TRBV24-1 and TRBJ1-1, with D possibly being TRBD1 (5 bases). V lost 8 bases, J lost 1 base, and 10 bases lay in between. The CDR3 sequence is 13 residues long. Germline-derived CDR1 and CDR2 are KGHDR and SFDVKD. The CDR3 region is CATTAGSNTEAFF. CDR3 coding DNA: TGTGCCACCACCGCAGGGTCGAACACTGAAGCTTTCTTT.

The genes are TRBV19 and TRBJ1-4, with 7 bases lining up with TRBD1. V lost 3 bases, J lost 8 bases, and 12 bases stayed unmatched. The CDR3 is 16 amino acids. The germline V gene encodes CDR1 LNHDA and CDR2 SQIVND (reference sequence). As DNA, the CDR3 is TGTGCCAGTAGTATCCGGGACAGCTTACCAACGGAAAAACTGTTTTTT. As protein: CASSIRDSLPTEKLFF.

The chain joins TRBV9 to TRBJ2-5, with TRBD2 matching over 7 bases. CDR3 length: 15 residues. The J segment lost 5 bases and the V segment lost 0 bases, leaving 7 bases of the junction unmatched. Germline CDR1 and CDR2: SGDLS and YYNGEE. The CDR3 DNA reads TGTGCCAGCAGCGTAGCGGGAGGCGCCCAGGAGACCCAGTACTTC. This codes for CASSVAGGAQETQYF.

The chain combines TRBV9 with TRBJ1-1; D not resolved. This CDR3 has 14 amino acids. In germline, CDR1 is SGDLS, CDR2 YYNGEE. Trimming shortened V by 4 bases and J by 4 bases, and 14 bases separated the two germline ends. This CDR3 reads CASSRTSRVTEAFF. The CDR3 nucleotides are TGTGCCAGCAGCCGTACCTCACGGGTCACTGAAGCTTTCTTT.

The J gene is TRBJ1-5, the V gene TRBV2, with no clear D. V lost 5 bases to trimming and J lost 0 bases, with 8 bases between them. CDR3 length: 14 amino acids. Germline CDR1 SNHLY, CDR2 FYNNEI. The CDR3: CASSFTDSNQPQHF. The CDR3 DNA follows: TGTGCCAGCAGTTTCACAGATAGCAATCAGCCCCAGCATTTT.

The rearrangement joins TRBV19 to TRBJ1-2, with a tentative D call TRBD1 (5 bases). From germline, CDR1 is LNHDA and CDR2 SQIVND (reference sequence). V lost 6 bases and J lost 7, with 21 bases in between. CDR3 length equals 15 residues. As DNA, the CDR3 is TGTGCCAGTAGCATAATACCGTACCAGGGCGGTGGCTACACCTTC. It is translated as CASSIIPYQGGGYTF.

The V and J genes are TRBV5-6 and TRBJ2-7; 7 bases are a match to TRBD2. CDR3 length: 13 amino acids. The V and J ends lost 4 bases and 7 bases, in that order; junction bases with no gene match: 8. Germline assignment: CDR1 SGHDT and CDR2 YYEEEE. The CDR3 region is CASSVGLGGEQYF. The DNA for the CDR3 is TGTGCCAGCAGCGTCGGACTAGGCGGTGAGCAGTACTTC.

CDR3 in DNA: TGTGCCAGCAGCTTAGTCTCGGGGGGCTACGAGCAGTACTTC. It specifies CASSLVSGGYEQYF. The chain couples TRBV7-8 to TRBJ2-7, with 7 bases identical to TRBD2. V gave up 1 base and J gave up 3 bases; unmatched junction bases: 3. There are 14 residues in the CDR3. Germline loops: CDR1 SGHVS, CDR2 FQNEAQ.

V is TRBV2 and J is TRBJ1-5; 10 bases are a match to TRBD1. This CDR3 has 14 residues. Germline V gene lookup returns CDR1 SNHLY and CDR2 FYNNEI. V gave up 7 bases and J gave up 5 bases; unmatched junction bases: 5. The CDR3 here is CASTTGQGYQPQHF. In DNA form, the CDR3 reads TGTGCCAGCACGACGGGACAGGGGTATCAGCCCCAGCATTTT.

The chain uses TRBV6-5 and TRBJ2-3, with 8 nucleotides matching TRBD1. Trimming at V came to 7 bases and at J to 1 base, leaving 4 bases not matched to a gene. Germline V gene sequence: CDR1 MNHEY, CDR2 SVGAGI. The CDR3 extends over 14 amino acids. The DNA for the CDR3 is TGTGCCAGCACGGTGGACAGGGGCACAGATACGCAGTATTTT. This translates into CASTVDRGTDTQYF.